The sequence of this T cell receptor (beta chain) was determined in a study of shared clonotypes between healthy human individuals. Study in general: Three plates each covered CD4 naive and memory; CD8 naive two, CD8 memory one. Study-level findings and limits: Incomplete sequencing of sorted subsets was indicated by rarefaction despite large depth.

Sequencing used immunoSEQ multiplex PCR; TCRdb keeps in-frame clones, though not all of them. The sample has approximately 1.5 million clones; 98% are singletons. A remark on this clone: Its target is unknown.

Germline V CDR1 and CDR2: SEHNR, FQNEAQ (reference sequence). This CDR3 comprises 15 residues. Trimming stripped 0 bases from V and 3 bases from J, with 12 bases between. Sequenced: naive CD4+ T cells sorted from blood. Subset here: CD45RA+ positively selected. The rearrangement uses TRBV7-9 and TRBJ2-7; no firm D call. The sequence was collected from a man younger than 40 in good health. The CDR3: CASSLAWTDLYEQYF. CDR3 bases: TGTGCCAGCAGCTTAGCCTGGACGGACCTCTACGAGCAGTACTTC. Full variable domain (outside the CDR3, taken from reference TRBV7-9 and TRBJ2-7): DTGVSQNPRHKITKRGQNVTFRCDPISEHNRLYWYRQTLGQGPEFLTYFQNEAQLEKSRLLSDRFSAERPKGSFSTLEIQRTEQGDSAMYLCASSLAWTDLYEQYFGPGTRLTVT.